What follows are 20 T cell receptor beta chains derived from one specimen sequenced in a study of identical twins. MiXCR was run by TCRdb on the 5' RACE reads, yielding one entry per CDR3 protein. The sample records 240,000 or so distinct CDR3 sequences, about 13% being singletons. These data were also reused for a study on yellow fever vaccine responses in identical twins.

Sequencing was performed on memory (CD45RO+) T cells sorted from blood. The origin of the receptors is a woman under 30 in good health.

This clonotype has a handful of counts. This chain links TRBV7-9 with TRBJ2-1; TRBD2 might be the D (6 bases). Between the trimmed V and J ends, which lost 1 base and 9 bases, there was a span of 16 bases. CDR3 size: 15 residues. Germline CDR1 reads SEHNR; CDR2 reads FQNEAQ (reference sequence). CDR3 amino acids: CASSLGRFAGIEQFF. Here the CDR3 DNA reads TGTGCCAGCAGCTTAGGGAGGTTCGCGGGAATTGAGCAGTTCTTC.

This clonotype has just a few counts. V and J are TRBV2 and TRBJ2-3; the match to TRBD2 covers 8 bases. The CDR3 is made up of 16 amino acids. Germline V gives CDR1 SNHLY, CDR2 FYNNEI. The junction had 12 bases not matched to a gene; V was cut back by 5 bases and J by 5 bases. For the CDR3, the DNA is TGTGCCAGCAGTCATAGACTAGCGCTCGATGGAGATACGCAGTATTTT. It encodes CASSHRLALDGDTQYF. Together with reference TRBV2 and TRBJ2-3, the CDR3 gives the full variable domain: EPEVTQTPSHQVTQMGQEVILRCVPISNHLYFYWYRQILGQKVEFLVSFYNNEISEKSEIFDDQFSVERPDGSNFTLKIRSTKLEDSAMYFCASSHRLALDGDTQYFGPGTRLTVL.

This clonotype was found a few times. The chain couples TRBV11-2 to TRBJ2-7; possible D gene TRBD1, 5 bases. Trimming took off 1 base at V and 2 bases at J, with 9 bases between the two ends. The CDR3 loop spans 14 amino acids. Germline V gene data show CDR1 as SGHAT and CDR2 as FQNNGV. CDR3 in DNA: TGTGCCAGCAGCTTAGGGACACTTACCTACGAGCAGTACTTC. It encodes CASSLGTLTYEQYF.

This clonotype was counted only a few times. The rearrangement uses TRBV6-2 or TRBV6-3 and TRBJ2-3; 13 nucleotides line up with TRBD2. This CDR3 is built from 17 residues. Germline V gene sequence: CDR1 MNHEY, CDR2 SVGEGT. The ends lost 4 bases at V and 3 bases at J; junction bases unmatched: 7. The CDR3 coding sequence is TGTGCCAGCAGTTCTGGGACTAGCGGGGCCAGGACAGATACGCAGTATTTT. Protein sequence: CASSSGTSGARTDTQYF.

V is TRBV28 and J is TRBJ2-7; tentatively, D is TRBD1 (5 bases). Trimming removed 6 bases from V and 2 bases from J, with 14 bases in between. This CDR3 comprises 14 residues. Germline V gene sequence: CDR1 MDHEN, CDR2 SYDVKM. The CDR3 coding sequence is TGTGCCAGCAGCCATTCGACAGTTCCCTACGAGCAGTACTTC. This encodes CASSHSTVPYEQYF.

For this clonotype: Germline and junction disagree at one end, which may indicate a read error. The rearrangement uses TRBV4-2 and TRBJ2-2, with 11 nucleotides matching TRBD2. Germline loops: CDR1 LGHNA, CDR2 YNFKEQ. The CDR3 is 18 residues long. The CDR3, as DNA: TGTGCCAGTAGCCAAGATGAGGGACTAGCGGCAAACACCGGGGAGCTGTTTTTT. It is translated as CASSQDEGLAANTGELFF.

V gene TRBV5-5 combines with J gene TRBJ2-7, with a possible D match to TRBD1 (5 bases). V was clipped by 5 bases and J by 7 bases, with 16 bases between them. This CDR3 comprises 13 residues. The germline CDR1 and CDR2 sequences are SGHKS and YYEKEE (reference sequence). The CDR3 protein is CASRRTGLAEQYF. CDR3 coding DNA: TGTGCCAGCAGAAGAACAGGTCTCGCGGAGCAGTACTTC.

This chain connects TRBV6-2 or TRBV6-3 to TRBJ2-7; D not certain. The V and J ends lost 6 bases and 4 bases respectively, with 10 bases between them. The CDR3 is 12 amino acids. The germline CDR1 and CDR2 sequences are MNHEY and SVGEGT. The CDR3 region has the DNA TGTGCCAGCAGAGGGCCTCTTTACGAGCAGTACTTC. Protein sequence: CASRGPLYEQYF.

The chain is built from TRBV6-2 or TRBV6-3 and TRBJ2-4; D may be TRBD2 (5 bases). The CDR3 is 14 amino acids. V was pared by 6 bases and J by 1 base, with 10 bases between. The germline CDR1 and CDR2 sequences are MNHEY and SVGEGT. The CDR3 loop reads CASSPTTAKNIQYF. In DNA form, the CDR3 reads TGTGCCAGCAGCCCGACTACCGCCAAAAACATTCAGTACTTC.

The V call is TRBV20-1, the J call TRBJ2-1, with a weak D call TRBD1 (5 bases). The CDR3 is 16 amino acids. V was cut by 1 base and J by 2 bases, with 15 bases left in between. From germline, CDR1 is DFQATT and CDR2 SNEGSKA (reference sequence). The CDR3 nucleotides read TGCAGTGCTAGAGTCTCCCAGGGAAGGGCCTACAATGAGCAGTTCTTC. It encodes CSARVSQGRAYNEQFF.

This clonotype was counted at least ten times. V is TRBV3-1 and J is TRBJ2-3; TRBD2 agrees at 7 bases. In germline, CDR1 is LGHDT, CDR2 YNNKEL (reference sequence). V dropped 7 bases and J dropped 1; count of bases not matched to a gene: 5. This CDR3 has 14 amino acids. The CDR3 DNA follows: TGTGCCAGCATCCGGAGCGGGGGCACAGATACGCAGTATTTT. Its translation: CASIRSGGTDTQYF.

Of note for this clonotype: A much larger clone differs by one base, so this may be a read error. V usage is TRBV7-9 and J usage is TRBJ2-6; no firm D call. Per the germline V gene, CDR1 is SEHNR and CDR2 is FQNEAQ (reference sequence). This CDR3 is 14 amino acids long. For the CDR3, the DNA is TGTGCCAGCAGCTTCCTATCTGGGCCCAACGTCCTGACTTTC. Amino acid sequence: CASSFLSGPNVLTF.

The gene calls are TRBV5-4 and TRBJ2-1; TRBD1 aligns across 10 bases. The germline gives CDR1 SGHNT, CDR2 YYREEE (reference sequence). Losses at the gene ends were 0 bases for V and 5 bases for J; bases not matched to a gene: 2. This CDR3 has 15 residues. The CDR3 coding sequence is TGTGCCAGCAGCTTGGGACAGGGGGCGCACAATGAGCAGTTCTTC. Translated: CASSLGQGAHNEQFF.

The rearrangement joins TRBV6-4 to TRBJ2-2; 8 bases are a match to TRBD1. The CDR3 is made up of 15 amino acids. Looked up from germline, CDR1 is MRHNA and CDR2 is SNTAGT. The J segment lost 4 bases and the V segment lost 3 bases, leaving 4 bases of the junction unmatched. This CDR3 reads CASSEETGVTGELFF. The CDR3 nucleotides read TGTGCCAGCAGTGAAGAGACAGGGGTCACCGGGGAGCTGTTTTTT.

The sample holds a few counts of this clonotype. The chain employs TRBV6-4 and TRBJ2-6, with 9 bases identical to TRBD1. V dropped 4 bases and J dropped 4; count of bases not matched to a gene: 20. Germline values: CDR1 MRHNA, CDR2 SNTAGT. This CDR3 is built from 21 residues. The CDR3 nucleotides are TGTGCCAGCAGTGGCTACGGGACAGGGCATCTCCAACCACACGGGGCCAACGTCCTGACTTTC. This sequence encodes CASSGYGTGHLQPHGANVLTF.

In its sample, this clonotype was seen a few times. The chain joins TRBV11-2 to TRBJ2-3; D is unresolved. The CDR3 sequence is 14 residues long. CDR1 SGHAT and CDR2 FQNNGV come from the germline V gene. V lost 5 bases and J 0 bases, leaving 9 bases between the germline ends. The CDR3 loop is CASSRKVSTDTQYF. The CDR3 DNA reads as TGTGCCAGCAGCCGGAAGGTTAGCACAGATACGCAGTATTTT.

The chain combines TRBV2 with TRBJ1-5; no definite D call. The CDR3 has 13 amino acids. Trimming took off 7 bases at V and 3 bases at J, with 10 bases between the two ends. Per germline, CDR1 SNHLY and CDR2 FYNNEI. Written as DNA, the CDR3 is TGTGCCAGCACTTCGGAGATCAATCAGCCCCAGCATTTT. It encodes CASTSEINQPQHF.

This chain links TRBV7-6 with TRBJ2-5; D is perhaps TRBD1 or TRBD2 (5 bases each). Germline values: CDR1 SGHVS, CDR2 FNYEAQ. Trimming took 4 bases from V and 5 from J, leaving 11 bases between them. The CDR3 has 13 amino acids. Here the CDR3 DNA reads TGTGCCAGCAGCTCGGGACCTGGGGAGACCCAGTACTTC. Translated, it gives CASSSGPGETQYF.

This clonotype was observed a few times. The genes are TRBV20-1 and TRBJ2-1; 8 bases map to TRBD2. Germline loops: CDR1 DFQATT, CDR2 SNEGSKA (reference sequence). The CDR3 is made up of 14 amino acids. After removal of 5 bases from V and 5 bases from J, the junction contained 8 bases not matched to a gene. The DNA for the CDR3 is TGCAGTGCTCCTCCCGGGACTAGAGACAATGAGCAGTTCTTC. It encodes CSAPPGTRDNEQFF.

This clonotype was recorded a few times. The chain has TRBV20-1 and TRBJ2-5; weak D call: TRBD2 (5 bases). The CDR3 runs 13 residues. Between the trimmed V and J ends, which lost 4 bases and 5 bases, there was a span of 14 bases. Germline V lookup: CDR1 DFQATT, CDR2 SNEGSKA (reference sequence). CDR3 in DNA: TGCAGTGCTAATTGGGGATGGAGGGAGACCCAGTACTTC. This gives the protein CSANWGWRETQYF.